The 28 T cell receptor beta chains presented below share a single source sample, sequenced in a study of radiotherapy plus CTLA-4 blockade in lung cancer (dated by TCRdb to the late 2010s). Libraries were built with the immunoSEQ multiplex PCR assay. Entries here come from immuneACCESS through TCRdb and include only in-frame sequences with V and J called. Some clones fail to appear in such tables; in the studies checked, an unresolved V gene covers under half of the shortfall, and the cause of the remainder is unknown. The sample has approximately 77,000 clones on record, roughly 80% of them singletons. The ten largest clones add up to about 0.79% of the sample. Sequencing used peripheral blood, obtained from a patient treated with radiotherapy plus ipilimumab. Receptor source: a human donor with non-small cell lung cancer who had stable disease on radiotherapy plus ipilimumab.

The CDR3 loop reads CASSPTGNKQYF. The CDR3 DNA sequence: TGTGCCAGCAGCCCGACAGGGAATAAGCAGTACTTC. The chain employs TRBV7-2 and TRBJ2-7, with 7 bases lining up with TRBD1. V lost 5 bases and J lost 8; bases outside the gene matches: 6. Germline values: CDR1 SGHTA, CDR2 FQGNSA. This CDR3 comprises 12 residues.

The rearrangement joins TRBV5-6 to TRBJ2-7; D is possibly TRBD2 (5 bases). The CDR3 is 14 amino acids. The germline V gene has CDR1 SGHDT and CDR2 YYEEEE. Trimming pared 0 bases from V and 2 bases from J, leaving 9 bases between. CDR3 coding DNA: TGTGCCAGCAGCTTGGTGGAGGTAACCTACGAGCAGTACTTC. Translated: CASSLVEVTYEQYF.

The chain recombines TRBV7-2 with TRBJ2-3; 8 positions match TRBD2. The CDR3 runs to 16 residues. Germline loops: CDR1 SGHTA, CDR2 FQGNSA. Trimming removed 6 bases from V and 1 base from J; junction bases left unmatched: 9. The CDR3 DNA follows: TGTGCCAGCAGTTTCAATACGGGGGGGCGCACAGATACGCAGTATTTT. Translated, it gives CASSFNTGGRTDTQYF.

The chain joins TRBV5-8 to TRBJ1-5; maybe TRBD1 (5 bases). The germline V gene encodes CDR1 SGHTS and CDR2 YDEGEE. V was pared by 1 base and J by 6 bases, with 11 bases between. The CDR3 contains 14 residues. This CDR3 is CASSLRGRGQPQHF. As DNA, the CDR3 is TGTGCCAGCAGCTTGAGGGGAAGGGGTCAGCCCCAGCATTTT.

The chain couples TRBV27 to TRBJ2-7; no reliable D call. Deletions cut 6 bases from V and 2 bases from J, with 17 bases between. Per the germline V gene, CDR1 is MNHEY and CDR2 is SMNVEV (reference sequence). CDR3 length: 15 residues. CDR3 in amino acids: CASSRGGGKAYEQYF. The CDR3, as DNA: TGTGCCAGCAGCCGAGGCGGCGGTAAAGCCTACGAGCAGTACTTC.

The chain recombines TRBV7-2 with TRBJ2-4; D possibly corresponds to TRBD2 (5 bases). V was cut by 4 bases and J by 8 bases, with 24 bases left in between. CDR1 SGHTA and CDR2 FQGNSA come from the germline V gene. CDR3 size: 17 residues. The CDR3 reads CASSSTLLAPDGDIQYF. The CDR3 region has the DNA TGTGCCAGCAGCTCAACACTCCTAGCCCCCGACGGAGACATTCAGTACTTC.

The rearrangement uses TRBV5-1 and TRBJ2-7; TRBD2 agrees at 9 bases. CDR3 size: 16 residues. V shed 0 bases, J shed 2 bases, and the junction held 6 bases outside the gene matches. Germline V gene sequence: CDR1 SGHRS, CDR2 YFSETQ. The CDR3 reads CASSLDSAGGPYEQYF. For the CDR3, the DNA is TGCGCCAGCAGCTTGGATTCAGCGGGGGGCCCCTACGAGCAGTACTTC.

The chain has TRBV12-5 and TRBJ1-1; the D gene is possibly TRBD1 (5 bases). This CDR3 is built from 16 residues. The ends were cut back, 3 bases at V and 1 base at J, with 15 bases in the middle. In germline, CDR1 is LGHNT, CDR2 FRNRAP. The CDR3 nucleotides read TGTGCTAGTGGTTTTGGGACCGGATCAAGGAACACTGAAGCTTTCTTT. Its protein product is CASGFGTGSRNTEAFF. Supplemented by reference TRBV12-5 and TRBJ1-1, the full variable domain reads DARVTQTPRHKVTEMGQEVTMRCQPILGHNTVFWYRQTMMQGLELLAYFRNRAPLDDSGMPKDRFSAEMPDATLATLKIQPSEPRDSAVYFCASGFGTGSRNTEAFFGQGTRLTVV.

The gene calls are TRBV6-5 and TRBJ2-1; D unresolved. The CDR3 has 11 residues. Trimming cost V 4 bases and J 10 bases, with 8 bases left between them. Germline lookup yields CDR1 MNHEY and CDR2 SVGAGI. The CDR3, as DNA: TGTGCCAGCAGTTGGGCCCAGGAGCAGTTCTTC. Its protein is CASSWAQEQFF.

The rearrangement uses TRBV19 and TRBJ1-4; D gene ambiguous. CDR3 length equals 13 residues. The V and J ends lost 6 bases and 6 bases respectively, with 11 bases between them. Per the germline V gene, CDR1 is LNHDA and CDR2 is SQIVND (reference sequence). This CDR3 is CASRDGGDEKLFF. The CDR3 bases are TGTGCCAGTAGGGACGGTGGGGATGAAAAACTGTTTTTT.

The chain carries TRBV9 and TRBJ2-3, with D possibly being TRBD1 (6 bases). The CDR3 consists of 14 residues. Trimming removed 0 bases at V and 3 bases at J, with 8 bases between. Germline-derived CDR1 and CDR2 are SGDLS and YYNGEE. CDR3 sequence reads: CASSVEGQTDTQYF. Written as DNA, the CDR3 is TGTGCCAGCAGCGTAGAAGGACAGACAGATACGCAGTATTTT.

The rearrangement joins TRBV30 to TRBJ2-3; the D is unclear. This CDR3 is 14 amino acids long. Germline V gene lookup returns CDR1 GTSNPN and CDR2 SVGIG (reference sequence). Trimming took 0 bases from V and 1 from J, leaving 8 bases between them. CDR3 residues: CAWSVRPRTDTQYF. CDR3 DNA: TGTGCCTGGAGTGTTCGGCCTCGCACAGATACGCAGTATTTT.

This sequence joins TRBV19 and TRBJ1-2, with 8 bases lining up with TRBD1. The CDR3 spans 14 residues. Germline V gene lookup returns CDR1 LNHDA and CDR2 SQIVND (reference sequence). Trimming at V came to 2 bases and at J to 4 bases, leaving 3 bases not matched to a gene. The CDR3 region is CASSIRQGAYGYTF. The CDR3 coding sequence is TGTGCCAGTAGTATAAGGCAGGGGGCCTATGGCTACACCTTC.

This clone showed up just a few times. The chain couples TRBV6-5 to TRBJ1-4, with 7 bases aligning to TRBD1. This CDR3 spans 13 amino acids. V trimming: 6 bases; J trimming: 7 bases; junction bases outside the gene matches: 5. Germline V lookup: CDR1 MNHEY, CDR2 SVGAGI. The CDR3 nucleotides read TGTGCCAGCAGACCAGGGGGAGTTGAAAAACTGTTTTTT. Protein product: CASRPGGVEKLFF.

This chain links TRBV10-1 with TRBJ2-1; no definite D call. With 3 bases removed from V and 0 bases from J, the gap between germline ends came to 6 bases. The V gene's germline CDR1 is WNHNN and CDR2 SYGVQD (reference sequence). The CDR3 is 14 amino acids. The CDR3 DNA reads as TGCGCCAGCAGTGATTTGGGCTCCTACAATGAGCAGTTCTTC. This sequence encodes CASSDLGSYNEQFF.

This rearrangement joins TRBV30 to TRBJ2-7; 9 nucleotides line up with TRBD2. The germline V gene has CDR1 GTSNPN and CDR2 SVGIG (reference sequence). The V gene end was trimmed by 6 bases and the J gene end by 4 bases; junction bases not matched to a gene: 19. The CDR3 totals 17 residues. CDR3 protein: CACSGGAGGSSLYEQYF. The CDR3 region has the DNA TGTGCCTGCTCGGGGGGAGCGGGAGGTTCCTCATTGTACGAGCAGTACTTC. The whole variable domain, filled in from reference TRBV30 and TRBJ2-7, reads SQTIHQWPATLVQPVGSPLSLECTVEGTSNPNLYWYRQAAGRGLQLLFYSVGIGQISSEVPQNLSASRPQDRQFILSSKKLLLSDSGFYLCACSGGAGGSSLYEQYFGPGTRLTVT.

The CDR3 DNA reads as TGTGCCAGCAGTGATGTCGGACAGGGTAGCACTGAAGCTTTCTTT. This translates into CASSDVGQGSTEAFF. The chain has TRBV6-1 and TRBJ1-1; 8 positions agree with TRBD1. The ends lost 3 bases at V and 4 bases at J; junction bases unmatched: 7. The CDR3 contains 15 residues. Germline values: CDR1 MNHNS, CDR2 SASEGT.

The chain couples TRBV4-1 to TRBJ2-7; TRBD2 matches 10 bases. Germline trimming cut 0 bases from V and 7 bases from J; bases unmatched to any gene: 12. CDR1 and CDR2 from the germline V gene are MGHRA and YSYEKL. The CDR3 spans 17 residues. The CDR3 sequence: CASSQDNEAGGPGEQYF. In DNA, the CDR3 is TGCGCCAGCAGCCAAGATAATGAAGCGGGAGGGCCGGGGGAGCAGTACTTC.

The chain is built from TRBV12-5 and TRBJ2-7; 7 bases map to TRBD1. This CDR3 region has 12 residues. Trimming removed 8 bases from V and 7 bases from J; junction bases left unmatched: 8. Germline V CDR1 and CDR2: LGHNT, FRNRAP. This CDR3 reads CASTTGAGEQYF. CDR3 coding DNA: TGTGCTAGTACTACAGGGGCAGGAGAGCAGTACTTC.

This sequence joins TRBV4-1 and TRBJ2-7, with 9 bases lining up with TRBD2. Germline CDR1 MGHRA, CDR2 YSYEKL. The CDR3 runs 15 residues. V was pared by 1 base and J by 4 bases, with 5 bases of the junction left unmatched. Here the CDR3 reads CASSQGASGIYEQYF. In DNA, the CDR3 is TGCGCCAGCAGCCAAGGGGCTAGCGGGATATACGAGCAGTACTTC.

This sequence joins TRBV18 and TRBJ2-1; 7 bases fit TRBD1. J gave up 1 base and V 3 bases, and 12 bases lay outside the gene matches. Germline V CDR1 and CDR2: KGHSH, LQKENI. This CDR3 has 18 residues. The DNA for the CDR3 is TGTGCCAGCTCACCGTCCCGGGACAGTGGGTCATCCTACAATGAGCAGTTCTTC. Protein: CASSPSRDSGSSYNEQFF.

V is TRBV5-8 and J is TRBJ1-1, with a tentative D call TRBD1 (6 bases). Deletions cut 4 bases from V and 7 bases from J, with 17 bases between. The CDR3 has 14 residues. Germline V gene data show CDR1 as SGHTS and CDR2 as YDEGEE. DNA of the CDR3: TGTGCCAGCAGCCGCCCGGGGGGGCAGGGTGAAGCTTTCTTT. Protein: CASSRPGGQGEAFF. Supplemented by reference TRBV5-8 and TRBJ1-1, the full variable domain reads EAGVTQSPTHLIKTRGQQATLRCSPISGHTSVYWYQQALGLGLQFLLWYDEGEERNRGNFPPRFSGRQFPNYSSELNVNALELEDSALYLCASSRPGGQGEAFFGQGTRLTVV.

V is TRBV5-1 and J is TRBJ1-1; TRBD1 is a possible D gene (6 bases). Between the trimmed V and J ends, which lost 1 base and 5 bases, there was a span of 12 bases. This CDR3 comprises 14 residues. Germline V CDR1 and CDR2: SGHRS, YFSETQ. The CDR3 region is CASSLFQGKTEAFF. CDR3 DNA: TGCGCCAGCAGCTTGTTCCAGGGGAAGACTGAAGCTTTCTTT.

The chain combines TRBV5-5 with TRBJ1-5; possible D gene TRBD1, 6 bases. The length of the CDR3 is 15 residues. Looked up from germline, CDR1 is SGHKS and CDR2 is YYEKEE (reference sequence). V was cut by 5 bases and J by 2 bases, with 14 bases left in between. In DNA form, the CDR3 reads TGTGCCAGCAGTTCCGGGACAAGGGGCAATCAGCCCCAGCATTTT. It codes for CASSSGTRGNQPQHF.

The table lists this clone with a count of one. CDR3 DNA: TGTGCCAGTAGTATGGGACTCTCTAAAACTTTCTTT. Protein: CASSMGLSKTFF. The chain has TRBV19 and TRBJ1-1, with D possibly being TRBD1 (5 bases). Germline CDR1 is LNHDA and CDR2 is SQIVND (reference sequence). V lost 3 bases and J 12 bases, leaving 14 bases between the germline ends. The CDR3 has 12 amino acids.

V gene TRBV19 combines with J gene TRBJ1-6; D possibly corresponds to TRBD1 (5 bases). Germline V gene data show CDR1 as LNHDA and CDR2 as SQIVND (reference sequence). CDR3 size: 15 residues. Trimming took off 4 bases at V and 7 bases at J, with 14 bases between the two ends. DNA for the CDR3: TGTGCCAGTAGTACCGCGGACACCTTGAATTCACCCCTCCACTTT. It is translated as CASSTADTLNSPLHF.

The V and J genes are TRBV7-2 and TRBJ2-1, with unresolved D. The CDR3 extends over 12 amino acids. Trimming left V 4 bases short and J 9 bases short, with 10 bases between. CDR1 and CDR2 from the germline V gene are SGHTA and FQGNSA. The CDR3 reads CASSSPGPEQFF. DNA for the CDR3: TGTGCCAGCAGCTCACCTGGACCTGAGCAGTTCTTC.

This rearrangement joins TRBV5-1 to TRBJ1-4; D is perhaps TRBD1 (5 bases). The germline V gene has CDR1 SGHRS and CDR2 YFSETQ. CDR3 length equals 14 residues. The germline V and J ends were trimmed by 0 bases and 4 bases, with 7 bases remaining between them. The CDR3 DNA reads TGCGCCAGCAGCTTGGGGGGCCTTAATGAAAAACTGTTTTTT. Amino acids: CASSLGGLNEKLFF.